The 8 T cell receptor beta chains in this list originate from one sample, sequenced in a study of T cell responses to AZD1222 COVID-19 vaccine. Sequenced by immunoSEQ multiplex PCR; TCRdb stores in-frame clones only, minus some. The sample shows over 100,000 clones, 87% of them seen only once. This material consisted of peripheral blood, taken 28 days after the second AZD1222 dose. These receptors were obtained from an adult who received the AZD1222 COVID-19 vaccine.

The gene calls are TRBV18 and TRBJ2-3; 7 bases are a match to TRBD2. Germline loops: CDR1 KGHSH, CDR2 LQKENI. The CDR3 has 16 amino acids. V trimming: 3 bases; J trimming: 0 bases; junction bases outside the gene matches: 6. CDR3 protein: CASSPDRLASTDTQYF. The CDR3 DNA is TGTGCCAGCTCACCGGACCGACTAGCCAGCACAGATACGCAGTATTTT.

V is TRBV5-1 and J is TRBJ1-1; D perhaps matches TRBD1 (5 bases). Germline assignment: CDR1 SGHRS and CDR2 YFSETQ. Between the trimmed V and J ends, which lost 7 bases and 3 bases, there was a span of 22 bases. The CDR3 extends over 16 amino acids. CDR3 bases: TGCGCCAGCGCCGTGGGACTCCGAGGACCAGACACTGAAGCTTTCTTT. This codes for CASAVGLRGPDTEAFF.

V is TRBV7-9 and J is TRBJ1-1, with 8 bases that match TRBD1. Unmatched junction bases numbered 10, after V lost 5 bases and J lost 5 bases. This CDR3 contains 15 residues. Germline CDR1 reads SEHNR; CDR2 reads FQNEAQ (reference sequence). The CDR3 protein is CASSNRNRGVTEAFF. The CDR3 DNA reads TGTGCCAGCAGCAACCGTAACAGGGGGGTTACTGAAGCTTTCTTT.

This clone was recorded once. The V gene is TRBV7-2, the J gene TRBJ2-5, with TRBD1 matching over 7 bases. This CDR3 contains 15 residues. CDR1 SGHTA and CDR2 FQGNSA come from the germline V gene. Losses at the gene ends were 5 bases for V and 4 bases for J; bases not matched to a gene: 10. The CDR3 loop is CASSPQGQLRETQYF. The DNA for the CDR3 is TGTGCCAGCAGCCCACAGGGGCAACTGAGAGAGACCCAGTACTTC.

The rearrangement uses TRBV6-1 and TRBJ1-2; D is ambiguous. The V gene's germline CDR1 is MNHNS and CDR2 SASEGT. This CDR3 has 15 amino acids. The V end was cut by 2 bases, the J end by 4 bases, with 14 bases between. The CDR3 sequence: CASSESFGPVYGYTF. CDR3 coding DNA: TGTGCCAGCAGTGAAAGTTTCGGACCGGTCTATGGCTACACCTTC.

This clone was seen a few times. The CDR3 region has the DNA TGTGCCAGCAGCTTAGAGATGGGCGGGGGCACCTACGAGCAGTACTTC. It yields the protein CASSLEMGGGTYEQYF. V and J are TRBV11-3 and TRBJ2-7, with a possible D match to TRBD2 (7 bases). Germline-derived CDR1 and CDR2 are SGHNT and YENEEA. V was trimmed by 0 bases and J by 2 bases, leaving 14 bases between them. The CDR3 extends over 16 amino acids.

V usage is TRBV29-1 and J usage is TRBJ2-2; D is perhaps TRBD1 or TRBD2 (7 bases each). Germline CDR1 is SQVTM and CDR2 is ANQGSEA. V shed 5 bases and J shed 5 bases, with 12 bases lying between them. The CDR3 runs 13 residues. The CDR3 is CSVNRGGTGELFF. CDR3 bases: TGCAGCGTTAACAGGGGAGGGACCGGGGAGCTGTTTTTT.

The V and J genes are TRBV14 and TRBJ1-1, with a weak D call TRBD1 (6 bases). V shed 2 bases and J shed 5 bases, with 9 bases lying between them. This CDR3 has 13 residues. The germline CDR1 and CDR2 sequences are SGHDN and FVKESK. The CDR3 here is CASSQWTATEAFF. The DNA of the CDR3 is TGTGCCAGCAGCCAATGGACAGCGACTGAAGCTTTCTTT. The full variable domain, rest sourced from reference TRBV14 and TRBJ1-1, is EAGVTQFPSHSVIEKGQTVTLRCDPISGHDNLYWYRRVMGKEIKFLLHFVKESKQDESGMPNNRFLAERTGGTYSTLKVQPAELEDSGVYFCASSQWTATEAFFGQGTRLTVV.